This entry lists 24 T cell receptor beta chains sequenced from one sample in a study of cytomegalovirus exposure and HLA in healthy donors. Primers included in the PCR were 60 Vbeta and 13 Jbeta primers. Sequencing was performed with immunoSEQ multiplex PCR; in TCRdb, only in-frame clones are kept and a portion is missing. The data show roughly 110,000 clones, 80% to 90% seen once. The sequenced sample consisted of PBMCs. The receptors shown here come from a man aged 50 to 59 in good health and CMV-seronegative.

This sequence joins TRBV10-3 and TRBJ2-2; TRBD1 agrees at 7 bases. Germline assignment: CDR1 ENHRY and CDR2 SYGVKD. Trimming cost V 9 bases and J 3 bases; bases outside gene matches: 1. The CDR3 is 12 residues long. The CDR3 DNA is TGTGCCATTACAGGGGACACCGGGGAGCTGTTTTTT. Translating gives CAITGDTGELFF.

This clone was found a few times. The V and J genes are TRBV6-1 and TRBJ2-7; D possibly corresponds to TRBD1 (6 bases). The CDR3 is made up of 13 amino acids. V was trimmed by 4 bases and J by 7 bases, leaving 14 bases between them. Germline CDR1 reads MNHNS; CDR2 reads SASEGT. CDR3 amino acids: CASSAYRVGEQYV. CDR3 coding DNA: TGTGCCAGCAGTGCCTACAGGGTAGGGGAGCAGTACGTC.

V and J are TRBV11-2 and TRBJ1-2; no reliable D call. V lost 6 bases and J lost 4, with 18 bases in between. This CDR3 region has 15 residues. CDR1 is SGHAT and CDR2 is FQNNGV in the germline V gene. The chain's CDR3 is CASRLAPFLGYGYTF. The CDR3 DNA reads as TGTGCCAGCAGACTCGCCCCCTTCCTCGGCTATGGCTACACCTTC.

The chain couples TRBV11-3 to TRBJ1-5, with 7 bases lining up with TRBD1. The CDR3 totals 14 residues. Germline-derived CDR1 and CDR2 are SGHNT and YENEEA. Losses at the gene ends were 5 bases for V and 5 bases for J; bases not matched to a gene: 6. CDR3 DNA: TGTGCCAGCAGCCCAAGGGGGCGGCATCAGCCCCAGCATTTT. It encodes CASSPRGRHQPQHF.

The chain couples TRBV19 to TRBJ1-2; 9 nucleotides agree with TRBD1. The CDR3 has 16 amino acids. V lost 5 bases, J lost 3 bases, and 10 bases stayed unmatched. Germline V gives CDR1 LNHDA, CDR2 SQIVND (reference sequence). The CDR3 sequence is CASSLPGQGQYYGYTF. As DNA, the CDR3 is TGTGCCAGTAGTCTCCCGGGACAGGGACAATACTATGGCTACACCTTC.

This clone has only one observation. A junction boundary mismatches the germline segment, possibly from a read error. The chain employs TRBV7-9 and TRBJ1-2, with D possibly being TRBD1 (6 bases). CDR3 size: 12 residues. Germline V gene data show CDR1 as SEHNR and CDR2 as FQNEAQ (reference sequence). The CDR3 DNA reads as TGTTCCAGCAGCTGGACACAGGGTCTCCACACCTTC. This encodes CSSSWTQGLHTF.

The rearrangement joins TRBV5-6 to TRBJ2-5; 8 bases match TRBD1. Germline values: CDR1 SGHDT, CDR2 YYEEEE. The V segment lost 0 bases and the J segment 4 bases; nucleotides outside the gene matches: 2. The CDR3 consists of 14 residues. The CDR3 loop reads CASSLGTGGETQYF. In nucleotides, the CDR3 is TGTGCCAGCAGCTTGGGAACAGGGGGAGAGACCCAGTACTTC.

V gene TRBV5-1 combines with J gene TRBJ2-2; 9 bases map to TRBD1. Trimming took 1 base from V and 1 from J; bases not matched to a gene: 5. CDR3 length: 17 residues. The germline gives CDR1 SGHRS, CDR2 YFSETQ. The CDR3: CASSLQGQGLNTGELFF. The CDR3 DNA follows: TGCGCCAGCAGCTTGCAGGGACAGGGATTGAACACCGGGGAGCTGTTTTTT.

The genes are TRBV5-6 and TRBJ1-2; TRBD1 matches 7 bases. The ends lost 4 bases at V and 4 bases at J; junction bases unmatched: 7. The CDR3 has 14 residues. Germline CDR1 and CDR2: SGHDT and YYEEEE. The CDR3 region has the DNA TGTGCCAGCAGCGGAACGACAGGGCGCTATGGCTACACCTTC. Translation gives CASSGTTGRYGYTF.

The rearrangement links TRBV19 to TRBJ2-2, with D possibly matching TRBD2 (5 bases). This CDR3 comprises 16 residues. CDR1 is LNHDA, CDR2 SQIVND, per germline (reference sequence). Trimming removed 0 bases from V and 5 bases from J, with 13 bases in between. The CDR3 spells CASSIDPEGLTGELFF. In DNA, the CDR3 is TGTGCCAGTAGTATAGATCCTGAGGGTTTAACCGGGGAGCTGTTTTTT. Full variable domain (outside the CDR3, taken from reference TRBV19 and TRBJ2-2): DGGITQSPKYLFRKEGQNVTLSCEQNLNHDAMYWYRQDPGQGLRLIYYSQIVNDFQKGDIAEGYSVSREKKESFPLTVTSAQKNPTAFYLCASSIDPEGLTGELFFGEGSRLTVL.

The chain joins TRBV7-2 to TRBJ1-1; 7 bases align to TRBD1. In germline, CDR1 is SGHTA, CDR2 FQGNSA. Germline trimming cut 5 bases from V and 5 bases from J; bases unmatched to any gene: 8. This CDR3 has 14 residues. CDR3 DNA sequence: TGTGCCAGCAGCCCCCGGACAGGTATAACTGAAGCTTTCTTT. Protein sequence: CASSPRTGITEAFF.

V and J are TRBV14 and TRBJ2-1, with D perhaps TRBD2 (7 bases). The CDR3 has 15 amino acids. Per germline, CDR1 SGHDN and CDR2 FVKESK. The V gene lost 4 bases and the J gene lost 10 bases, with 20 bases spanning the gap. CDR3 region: CASSRLSGGAGEQFF. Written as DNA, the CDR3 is TGTGCCAGCAGCCGTCTGAGTGGGGGGGCGGGGGAGCAGTTCTTC.

CDR3 nucleotides: TGTGCCAGCACCATGATTCCGGACAGGGCTAGGAACCTGGGCTACACCTTC. Translation: CASTMIPDRARNLGYTF. The genes are TRBV21-1 and TRBJ1-2; the DNA was not compared with TRBD1, the D call given in the table. TRBV21-1 is marked as a pseudogene. The CDR3 covers 17 residues.

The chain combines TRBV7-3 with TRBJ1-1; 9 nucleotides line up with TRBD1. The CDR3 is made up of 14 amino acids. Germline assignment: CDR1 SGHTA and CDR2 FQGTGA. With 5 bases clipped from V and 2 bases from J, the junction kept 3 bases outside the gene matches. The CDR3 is CASSRTGENTEAFF. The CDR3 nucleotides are TGTGCCAGCAGCCGGACAGGGGAAAACACTGAAGCTTTCTTT.

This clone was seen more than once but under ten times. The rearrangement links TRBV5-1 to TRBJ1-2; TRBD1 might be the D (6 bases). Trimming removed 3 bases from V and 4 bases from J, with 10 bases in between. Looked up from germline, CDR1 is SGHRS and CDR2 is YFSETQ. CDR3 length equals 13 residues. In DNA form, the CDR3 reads TGCGCCAGCAGCTCCGGGACACTCTATGGCTACACCTTC. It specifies CASSSGTLYGYTF.

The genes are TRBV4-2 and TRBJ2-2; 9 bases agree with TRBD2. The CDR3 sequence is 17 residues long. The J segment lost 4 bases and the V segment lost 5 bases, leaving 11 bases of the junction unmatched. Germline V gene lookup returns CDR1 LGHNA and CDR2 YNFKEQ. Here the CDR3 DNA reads TGTGCCAGCAGCGCCCAGATAGCGGGGGAACTCACCGGGGAGCTGTTTTTT. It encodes CASSAQIAGELTGELFF.

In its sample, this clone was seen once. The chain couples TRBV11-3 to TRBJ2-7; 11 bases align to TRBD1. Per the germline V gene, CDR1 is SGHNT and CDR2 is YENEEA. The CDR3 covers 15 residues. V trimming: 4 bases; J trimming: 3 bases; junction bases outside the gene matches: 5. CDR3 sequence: CASSSGQGGNYEQYF. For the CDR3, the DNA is TGTGCCAGCAGCTCGGGACAGGGGGGGAACTACGAGCAGTACTTC.

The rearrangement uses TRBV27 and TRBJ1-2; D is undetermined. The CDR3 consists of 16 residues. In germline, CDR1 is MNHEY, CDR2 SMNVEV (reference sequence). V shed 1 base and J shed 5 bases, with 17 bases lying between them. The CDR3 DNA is TGTGCCAGCAGTTTATTACTTATCGACACTCGGTATGGCTACACCTTC. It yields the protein CASSLLLIDTRYGYTF.

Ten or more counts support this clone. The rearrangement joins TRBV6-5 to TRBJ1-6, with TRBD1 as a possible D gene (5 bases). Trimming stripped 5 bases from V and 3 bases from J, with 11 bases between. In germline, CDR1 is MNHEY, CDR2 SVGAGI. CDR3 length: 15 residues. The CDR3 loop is CASSRNRFYNSPLHF. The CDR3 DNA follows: TGTGCCAGCAGTCGTAACAGGTTCTATAATTCACCCCTCCACTTT.

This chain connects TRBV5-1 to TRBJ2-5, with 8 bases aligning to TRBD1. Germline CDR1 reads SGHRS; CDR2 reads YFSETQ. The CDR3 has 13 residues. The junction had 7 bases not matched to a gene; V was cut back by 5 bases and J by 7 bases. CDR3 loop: CASRVDRDLTQYF. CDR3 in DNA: TGCGCCAGCAGGGTGGACAGGGACTTGACCCAGTACTTC.

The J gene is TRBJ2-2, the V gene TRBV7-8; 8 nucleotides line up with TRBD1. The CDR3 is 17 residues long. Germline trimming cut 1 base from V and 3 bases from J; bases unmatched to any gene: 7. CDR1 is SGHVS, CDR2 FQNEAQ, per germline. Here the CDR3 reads CASSLVQGAQDTGELFF. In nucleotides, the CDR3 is TGTGCCAGCAGCTTAGTTCAGGGGGCGCAAGACACCGGGGAGCTGTTTTTT.

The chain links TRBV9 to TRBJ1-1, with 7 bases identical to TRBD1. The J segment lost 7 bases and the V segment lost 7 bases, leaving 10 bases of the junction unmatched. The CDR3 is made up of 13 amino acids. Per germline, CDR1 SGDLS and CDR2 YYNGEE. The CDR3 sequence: CASSRRTGNEAFF. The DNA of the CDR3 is TGTGCCAGCTCCAGGCGGACAGGTAATGAAGCTTTCTTT.

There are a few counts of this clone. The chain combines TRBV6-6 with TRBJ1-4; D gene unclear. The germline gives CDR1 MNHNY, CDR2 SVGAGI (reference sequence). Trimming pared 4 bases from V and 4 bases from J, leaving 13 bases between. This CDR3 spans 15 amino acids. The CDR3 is CASSSPRGLNEKLFF. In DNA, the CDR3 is TGTGCCAGCAGTTCCCCGAGAGGGCTTAATGAAAAACTGTTTTTT.

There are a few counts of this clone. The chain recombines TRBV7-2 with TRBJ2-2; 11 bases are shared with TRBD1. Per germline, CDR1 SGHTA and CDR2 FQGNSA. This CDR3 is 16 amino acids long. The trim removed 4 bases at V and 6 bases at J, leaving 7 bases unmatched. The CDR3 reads CASSSGQGALAGELFF. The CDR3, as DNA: TGTGCCAGCAGCTCCGGACAGGGGGCTTTGGCCGGGGAGCTGTTTTTT.